The text below deals with one T cell receptor beta chain. Its antigen is currently unknown. This table comes from immunoSEQ multiplex PCR, and its TCRdb copy is limited to in-frame clones, with some not included. The table includes about 23,000 clones, roughly nine tenths detected once. CDR3 length equals 17 residues. The germline CDR1 and CDR2 sequences are SGDLS and YYNGEE. Trimming took 3 bases from V and 3 from J; bases not matched to a gene: 5. This sample stems from a study of graft-versus-host responses after intestinal transplantation. Overall study context: Multivisceral, liver-intestinal, or isolated intestinal transplants were performed in recipients. Following induction with anti-thymocyte globulin, all recipients were given tacrolimus and steroids for 2 to 4 years. General study findings and limits: When patients had graft-donor T cell macrochimerism, their allografts held high graft-versus-host to host-versus-graft clonal ratios. Detected in recipient marrow were GvH clones, some of which were first observed in ileum or blood.

The chain joins TRBV9 to TRBJ2-1; TRBD2 matches at 14 bases. This TCR was recovered from a human patient who received an intestinal transplant, so some T cells may come from the graft donor. This material consisted of PBMCs, taken roughly 41 days after intestinal transplant. The CDR3 loop is CASSARLAGGSYNEQFF. The CDR3 nucleotides are TGTGCCAGCAGCGCCCGACTAGCGGGAGGGAGCTACAATGAGCAGTTCTTC.